This T cell receptor (beta chain) is drawn from a study of CD8 T cells in Susac syndrome. Study-wide findings and caveats: Regarding the TCR sequencing and HLA analysis, the study admitted that a relatively small number of individuals were involved.

A remark on this clonotype: Its antigen remains unidentified.

The CDR3 spans 13 residues. Germline V gene data show CDR1 as GTSNPN and CDR2 as SVGIG (reference sequence). The germline V and J ends were trimmed by 2 bases and 6 bases, with 10 bases remaining between them. RNA totalling roughly 0.5 to 1 ug underwent reverse transcription with random hexamers. The CDR3 of TCR beta was amplified by immunoSEQ multiplex PCR across 54 Vbeta and 13 Jbeta. TCRdb recomputed calls from the immunoSEQ multiplex PCR reads with MiXCR, one row per CDR3 protein. The data show 190,000 or so distinct CDR3 sequences, 90% to 95% seen once. Sequencing targeted TCR beta in T cells from blood (CD8+ and CD4+). The authors negatively isolated CD8+ and CD4+ T cells and FACS-enriched TEMRA cells.

Sequences were obtained from CD4+ T cells from PBMCs. The source of this sequence is a human donor with multiple sclerosis. V is TRBV30 and J is TRBJ2-2, with a tentative D call TRBD1 (6 bases). The CDR3 DNA sequence: TGTGCCTGGAGTTGGCAGGGGCCCGGGGAGCTGTTTTTT. It yields the protein CAWSWQGPGELFF.